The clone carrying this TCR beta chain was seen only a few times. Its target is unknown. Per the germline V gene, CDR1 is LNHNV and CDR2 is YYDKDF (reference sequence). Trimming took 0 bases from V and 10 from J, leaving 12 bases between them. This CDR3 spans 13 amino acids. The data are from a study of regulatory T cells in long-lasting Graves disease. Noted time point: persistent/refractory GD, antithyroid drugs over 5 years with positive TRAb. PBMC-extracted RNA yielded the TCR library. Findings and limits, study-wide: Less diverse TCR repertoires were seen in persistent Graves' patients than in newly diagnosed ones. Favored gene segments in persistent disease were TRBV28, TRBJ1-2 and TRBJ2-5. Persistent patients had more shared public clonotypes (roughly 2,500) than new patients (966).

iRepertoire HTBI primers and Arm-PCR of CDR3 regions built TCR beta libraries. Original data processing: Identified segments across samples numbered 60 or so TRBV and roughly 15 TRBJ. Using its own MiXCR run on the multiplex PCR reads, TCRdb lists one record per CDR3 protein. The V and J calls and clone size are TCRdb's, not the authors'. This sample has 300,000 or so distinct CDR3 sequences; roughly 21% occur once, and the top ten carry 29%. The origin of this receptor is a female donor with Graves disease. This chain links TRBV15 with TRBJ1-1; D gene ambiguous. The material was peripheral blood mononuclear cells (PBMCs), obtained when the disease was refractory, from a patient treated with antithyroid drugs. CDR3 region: CATSRDPGDPAFF. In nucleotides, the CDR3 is TGTGCCACCAGCAGAGATCCCGGTGATCCAGCTTTCTTT.